Only a few counts were recorded for the clone carrying this T cell receptor (beta chain). The data belong to a study of CD8+ T cells in alopecia areata. Sequencing relied on a cDNA template that was reverse transcribed from extracted RNA. Here immunoSEQ multiplex PCR was the method, and the copy in TCRdb shows in-frame clones only, minus some. The sample lists about 110,000 clones; 59% were seen once. CDR1 and CDR2 (germline): SEHNR, FQNEAQ (reference sequence). The CDR3 loop spans 13 amino acids. V was trimmed by 0 bases and J by 2 bases, leaving 4 bases between them. The chain joins TRBV7-9 to TRBJ1-1; D gene unclear. The specimen was CD8+ T cells sorted from blood. This receptor was taken from a human donor in good health. CDR3 sequence reads: CASSLAANTEAFF. CDR3 DNA sequence: TGTGCCAGCAGCTTAGCGGCCAACACTGAAGCTTTCTTT.